This T cell receptor (beta chain) was found in a study of regulatory T cells in long-lasting Graves disease. Researchers made TCR beta libraries by using iRepertoire HTBI primers and running Arm-PCR on CDR3 regions. Via MiXCR, TCRdb re-called the multiplex PCR reads, giving one row per CDR3 protein. This table holds roughly 400,000 distinct CDR3 sequences, roughly 20% found once. This clonotype was counted between two and nine times. CDR3 size: 12 residues. V lost 7 bases and J 7 bases, leaving 14 bases between the germline ends. Per germline, CDR1 SGHRS and CDR2 YFSETQ. Time point described: persistent/refractory GD, antithyroid drugs over 5 years with positive TRAb. There was RNA extracted from PBMCs, and the TCR library was made from it.

This TCR derives from a female donor with Graves disease. The sequencing used peripheral blood mononuclear cells (PBMCs), collected when the disease was refractory, from a patient treated with antithyroid drugs. This sequence joins TRBV5-1 and TRBJ2-5, with a tentative D call TRBD1 (5 bases). As DNA, the CDR3 is TGCGCCAGCGGAGAGCCCCAGGGGACCCAGTACTTC. This codes for CASGEPQGTQYF.